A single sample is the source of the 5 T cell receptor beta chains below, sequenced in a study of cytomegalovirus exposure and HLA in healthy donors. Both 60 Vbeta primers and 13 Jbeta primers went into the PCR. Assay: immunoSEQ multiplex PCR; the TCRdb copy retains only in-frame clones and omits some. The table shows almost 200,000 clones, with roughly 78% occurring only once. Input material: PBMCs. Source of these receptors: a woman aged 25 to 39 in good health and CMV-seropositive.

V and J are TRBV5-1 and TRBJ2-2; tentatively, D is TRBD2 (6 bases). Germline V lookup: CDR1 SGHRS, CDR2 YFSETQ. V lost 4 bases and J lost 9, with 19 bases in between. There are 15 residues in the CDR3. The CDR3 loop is CASSPRGTGRRELFF. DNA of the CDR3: TGCGCCAGCAGCCCCCGGGGGACCGGGAGAAGGGAGCTGTTTTTT.

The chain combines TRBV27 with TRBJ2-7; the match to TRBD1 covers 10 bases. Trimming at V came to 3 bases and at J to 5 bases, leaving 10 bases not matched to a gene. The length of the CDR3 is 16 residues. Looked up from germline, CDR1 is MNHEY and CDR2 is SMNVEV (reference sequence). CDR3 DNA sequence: TGTGCCAGCAGTTTCTCCCGGGACAGGGGCATCCACGAGCAGTACTTC. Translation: CASSFSRDRGIHEQYF.

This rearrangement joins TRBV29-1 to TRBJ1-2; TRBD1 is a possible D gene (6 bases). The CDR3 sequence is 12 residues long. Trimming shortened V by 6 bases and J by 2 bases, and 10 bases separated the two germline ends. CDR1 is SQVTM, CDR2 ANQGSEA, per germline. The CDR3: CSVAQGNYGYTF. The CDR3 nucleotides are TGCAGCGTGGCACAGGGAAACTATGGCTACACCTTC.

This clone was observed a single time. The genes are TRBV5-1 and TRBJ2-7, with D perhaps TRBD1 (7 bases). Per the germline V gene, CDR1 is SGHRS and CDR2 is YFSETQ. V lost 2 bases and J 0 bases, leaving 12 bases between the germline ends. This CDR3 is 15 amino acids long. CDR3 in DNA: TGCGCCAGCAGCTTTAACAGGGGAGGCTCCTACGAGCAGTACTTC. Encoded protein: CASSFNRGGSYEQYF.

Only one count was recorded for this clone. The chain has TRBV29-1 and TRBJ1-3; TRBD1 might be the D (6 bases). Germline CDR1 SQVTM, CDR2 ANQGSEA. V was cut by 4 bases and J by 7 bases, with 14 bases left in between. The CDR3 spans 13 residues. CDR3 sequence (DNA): TGCAGCGTTGGGGAGAACAGGGAGAACACCATATATTTT. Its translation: CSVGENRENTIYF.